This T cell receptor (beta chain) comes out of a study of blood T cell repertoires in COVID-19. Study-level background: Donors in the United States, Italy and Spain gave samples during acute or convalescent COVID-19. PBMCs, B-cell-depleted T cells, or T cells provided the cDNA or gDNA that made up the material.

The CDR3 has 14 amino acids. CDR1 is LNHNV and CDR2 is YYDKDF in the germline V gene (reference sequence). V lost 1 base and J 6 bases, leaving 10 bases between the germline ends. This clone was seen once. Authors' processing steps: Reference gene primers were amplified, and this amplification served to estimate nucleated cell counts. Method: immunoSEQ multiplex PCR; TCRdb's copy keeps in-frame clones and lacks some. The V and J calls and clone size are taken from that table; D and trimming were inferred from the DNA. The profile covers 210,000 or so clones, with 89% appearing a single time and approximately 6.7% taken by the ten largest.

The TCR was taken from a man in his forties with acute or convalescent COVID-19. Sequenced material: peripheral blood. The chain couples TRBV15 to TRBJ1-5; D call uncertain. CDR3 loop: CATSRALEGQPQHF. The CDR3 coding sequence is TGTGCCACCAGCAGAGCATTAGAGGGTCAGCCCCAGCATTTT.